This record looks at one T cell receptor beta chain sequence and its context. Its antigen is not known. Germline CDR1 and CDR2: SGHNT and YYREEE (reference sequence). The CDR3 loop spans 15 amino acids. V dropped 4 bases and J dropped 2 bases, with 12 bases sitting between them. The data were produced by immunoSEQ multiplex PCR, yet TCRdb's version contains in-frame clones alone and is incomplete. The sample lists some 59,000 clones; just under 90% were seen once. The sample originates from a study of OX40 agonist ivuxolimab in advanced cancers. Study in general: Recorded diagnoses for dose-escalation patients were hepatocellular carcinoma, melanoma, renal cell or head and neck cancer. Aged about 23 to 90 with a mean of around 60 years, they were approximately 79% male. Notes on the study in general: Clones of CD4+ and CD8+ blood T cells grew by week 6 at doses of 0.1 to 3.0 mg/kg.

Individuals having autoimmune disease history or systemic immunosuppression were not enrolled. The specimen comprised CD4+ or CD8+ T cells sorted from blood, sampled in a trial of the OX40 agonist ivuxolimab. This sequence originates from an adult with an advanced solid tumor such as melanoma, head and neck, liver or kidney cancer. This chain joins TRBV5-4 and TRBJ2-2; maybe TRBD2 (6 bases). Here the CDR3 DNA reads TGTGCCAGCAGCCTGGTGACTAGTAACACCGGGGAGCTGTTTTTT. The encoded protein is CASSLVTSNTGELFF.